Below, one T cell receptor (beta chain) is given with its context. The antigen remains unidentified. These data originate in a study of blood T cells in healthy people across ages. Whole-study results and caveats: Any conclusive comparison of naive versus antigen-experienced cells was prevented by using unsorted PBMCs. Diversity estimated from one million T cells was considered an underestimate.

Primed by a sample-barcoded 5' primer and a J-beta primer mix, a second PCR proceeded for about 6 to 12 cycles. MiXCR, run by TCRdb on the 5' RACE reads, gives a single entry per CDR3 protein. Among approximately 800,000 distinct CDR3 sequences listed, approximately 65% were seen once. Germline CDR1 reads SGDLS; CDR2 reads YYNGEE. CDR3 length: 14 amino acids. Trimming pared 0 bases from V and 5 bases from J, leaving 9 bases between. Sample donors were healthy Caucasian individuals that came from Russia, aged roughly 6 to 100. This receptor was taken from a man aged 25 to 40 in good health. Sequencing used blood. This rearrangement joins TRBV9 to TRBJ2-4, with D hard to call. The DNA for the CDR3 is TGTGCCAGCAGCGTAGCTGCGACCCAAAACATTCAGTACTTC. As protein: CASSVAATQNIQYF.